This T cell receptor beta chain stems from a study of blood T cell repertoires in COVID-19. Study as a whole: The United States, Italy and Spain were the sources of the acute and convalescent COVID-19 samples. T cells, B-cell-depleted T cells, or PBMCs supplied cDNA or gDNA.

Per the original methods: Amplification of reference gene primers provided the estimated nucleated cell counts. Some clones are missing from TCRdb's copy, which holds only in-frame ones; the method was immunoSEQ multiplex PCR. V and J calls and clone size come straight from that table; D and trimming were deduced from the DNA. This repertoire shows about 110,000 clones, around 86% found once; its top ten account for 4% to 5.5%. Germline loops: CDR1 MNHEY, CDR2 SVGAGI. This CDR3 contains 12 residues. Between the trimmed V and J ends, which lost 6 bases and 4 bases, there was a span of 9 bases. This clone was detected only once.

The sequenced material came from peripheral blood. The clonotype comes from a man aged 40-55 years with acute or convalescent COVID-19. The J gene is TRBJ1-1, the V gene TRBV6-5; the D gene is possibly TRBD1 (5 bases). The CDR3 spells CASSRAVTEAFF. The CDR3 region has the DNA TGTGCCAGCAGCAGGGCTGTCACTGAAGCTTTCTTT.